The rows below give T cell receptor beta chains drawn from one sample of a study of OX40 agonist ivuxolimab in advanced cancers. Repertoires were generated with immunoSEQ multiplex PCR, while TCRdb's copy carries only in-frame clones and drops some. The repertoire holds 14,000 to 15,000 clones, with about 90% as singletons. The material was CD4+ or CD8+ T cells sorted from blood, obtained in a trial of the OX40 agonist ivuxolimab. These receptors originate from an adult with an advanced solid tumor such as melanoma, head and neck, liver or kidney cancer. The CDR3 runs from the conserved cysteine through the conserved F or W. D genes are given only for firm matches. Not all rows give a size; the values are once, few, many and, for expanded clones, a class.

clone size,J gene,V gene,D gene,CDR3 DNA,CDR3 protein
-,TRBJ2-2,TRBV27,TRBD2,TGTGCCAGCAGTTTCTTGGGTGGCGGGAGGGGCAACACCGGGGAGCTGTTTTTT,CASSFLGGGRGNTGELFF
-,TRBJ2-3,TRBV11-2,TRBD2,TGTGCCAGCAGCTTACTAGCGGGAGGGTCCACAGATACGCAGTATTTT,CASSLLAGGSTDTQYF
-,TRBJ2-1,TRBV21-1,-,TGTGCCAGCAGCAAAGCGCTTTGTCTACCCTTTGATGAGCAGTTCTTC,CASSKALCLPFDEQFF
-,TRBJ2-3,TRBV6-1,-,TGTGCCAGCAGTGAATGGCCTAGCACAGATACGCAGTATTTT,CASSEWPSTDTQYF
-,TRBJ1-5,TRBV27,-,TGTGCCAGCAGCCTGTTGACCAATCAGCCCCAGCATTTT,CASSLLTNQPQHF
-,TRBJ2-5,TRBV7-2,-,TGTGCCAGCAGCCATCCTACCGTCATTATCCAAGAGACCCAGTACTTC,CASSHPTVIIQETQYF
-,TRBJ2-2,TRBV28,TRBD2,TGTGCCAGTGAGGGACTAGCGGGACCTGTCGGGGAGCTGTTTTTT,CASEGLAGPVGELFF
-,TRBJ2-7,TRBV7-8,TRBD1,TGTGCCAGCAGCTTTTTGTCCGGACAGGGATCCGACGAGCAGTACTTC,CASSFLSGQGSDEQYF
-,TRBJ1-5,TRBV25-1,TRBD1,TGTGCCAGCAATGGAGGGGGCGGCAATCAGCCCCAGCATTTT,CASNGGGGNQPQHF
-,TRBJ1-4,TRBV7-8,-,TGTGCCAGCAGCTTATTTCCTTCAAGCGGGGAAAAACTGTTTTTT,CASSLFPSSGEKLFF
-,TRBJ2-7,TRBV2,TRBD1,TGTGCCAGCTCACCGGGACAGCTAGGCTACGAGCAGTACTTC,CASSPGQLGYEQYF
-,TRBJ2-1,TRBV10-3,TRBD2,TGTGCCATCGGGGGAAGCGGGGGTTACAATGAGCAGTTCTTC,CAIGGSGGYNEQFF
-,TRBJ1-1,TRBV29-1,-,TGCAGCGTTGAAGGAGGGGTGGGGTCGGTACATTTGCCTGAAGCTTTCTTT,CSVEGGVGSVHLPEAFF
-,TRBJ2-2,TRBV9,-,TGTGCCAGCAGCGTGGGGACACTTAACACCGGGGAGCTGTTTTTT,CASSVGTLNTGELFF
few,TRBJ1-5,TRBV9,-,TGTGCCAGCAGCGGTCGCAGCGATCAGCCCCAGCATTTT,CASSGRSDQPQHF
-,TRBJ1-5,TRBV7-6,TRBD1,TGCGCCAGCAGCCCTGTAGTAGGGGGCGAACCTAGCAATCAGCCCCAGCATTTT,CASSPVVGGEPSNQPQHF
once,TRBJ2-7,TRBV6-5,-,TGTGCCAGCAGTTACTCGACCGGGGGCGCATCCTACGAGCAGTACTTC,CASSYSTGGASYEQYF
-,TRBJ2-1,TRBV28,TRBD1,TGTGCCAGCAGGACAACAGGGGGCGCCTACAATGAGCAGTTCTTC,CASRTTGGAYNEQFF
-,TRBJ2-3,TRBV2,-,TGTGCCAACAACGGGATCGGGAATACGCAGTATTTT,CANNGIGNTQYF
medium-sized,TRBJ2-1,TRBV6-1,TRBD2,TGTGCCAGCATTGAGGGAACTAGCGGCTACAATGAGCAGTTCTTC,CASIEGTSGYNEQFF
-,TRBJ2-1,TRBV27,-,TGTGCCAGCAGTTTCTTCTCTATGGAGTATTTTCTGTTCTTC,CASSFFSMEYFLFF
-,TRBJ1-1,TRBV11-2,-,TGTGCCAGCAGGGTTACAGGGTTCATGGACACTGAAGCTTTCTTT,CASRVTGFMDTEAFF
-,TRBJ2-1,TRBV9,-,TGTGCCAGCAGCGCCCGGGACGACTCCTACAATGAGCAGTTCTTC,CASSARDDSYNEQFF
-,TRBJ2-4,TRBV2,-,TGTGCCAGCAGTGAAGAGGGAAACATTCAGTACTTC,CASSEEGNIQYF
once,TRBJ1-3,TRBV7-8,-,TGTGCCAGCAGCTTATTCCGGGCTGGAAACACCATATATTTT,CASSLFRAGNTIYF
-,TRBJ2-3,TRBV27,TRBD2,TGTGCCAGCAGGAGGGCTAGCGGGTTTCCAGATACGCAGTATTTT,CASRRASGFPDTQYF
-,TRBJ1-2,TRBV27,TRBD1,TGTGCCAGCAGTTTACAGGGGGCAGACTATGGCTACACCTTC,CASSLQGADYGYTF
-,TRBJ1-1,TRBV27,-,TGTGCCAGCAGTCCAGAACGGGGGGCATATGCTGAAGCTTTCTTT,CASSPERGAYAEAFF
-,TRBJ1-1,TRBV19,TRBD1,TGTGCCAGTAGATTCAGGGGGGAATACACTGAAGCTTTCTTT,CASRFRGEYTEAFF
-,TRBJ2-7,TRBV10-1,-,TGCGCCAGCAGTGATGCCGAGGGAGGACTCTACGAGCAGTACTTC,CASSDAEGGLYEQYF
once,TRBJ2-1,TRBV7-9,-,TGTGCCAGCAGCTTAGAAGGAGACAGACACAATGAGCAGTTCTTC,CASSLEGDRHNEQFF
-,TRBJ2-3,TRBV5-1,-,TGCGCCAGCAGCTTGGAGGGGGGACTGCGCCCAGATACGCAGTATTTT,CASSLEGGLRPDTQYF
-,TRBJ2-2,TRBV15,-,TGTGCCACCAGCAGAGATCTCGGGAACACCGGGGAGCTGTTTTTT,CATSRDLGNTGELFF
-,TRBJ2-1,TRBV27,-,TGTGCCAGCAGTTCCCTATTGGGATCCCCCTACAATGAGCAGTTCTTC,CASSSLLGSPYNEQFF
-,TRBJ2-7,TRBV2,TRBD1,TGTGCCAGCAGTAACCGACAGGGCCCCCACTACGAGCAGTACTTC,CASSNRQGPHYEQYF
-,TRBJ2-1,TRBV4-2,TRBD2,TGTGCCAGCAGCCAAGAAGCTAGCGGTAGCTCCTACAATGAGCAGTTCTTC,CASSQEASGSSYNEQFF
once,TRBJ1-5,TRBV18,TRBD1,TGTGCCAGCTCACCTGGGCAGGGGGCCTTTCAGCCCCAGCATTTT,CASSPGQGAFQPQHF
-,TRBJ2-7,TRBV10-3,TRBD1,TGTGCCATCAGTGAGCCCACAGGGGGCTCCTACGAGCAGTACTTC,CAISEPTGGSYEQYF
-,TRBJ1-2,TRBV11-2,-,TGTGCCAGCTGGGGGGAACCTAACTATGGCTACACCTTC,CASWGEPNYGYTF
-,TRBJ2-1,TRBV15,-,TGTGCCACCAGCACGGGATCTCTTTACAATGAGCAGTTCTTC,CATSTGSLYNEQFF
-,TRBJ2-3,TRBV6-4,-,TGTGCCAGCAGTTCTGAAGCCTCCACAGATACGCAGTATTTT,CASSSEASTDTQYF
-,TRBJ2-3,TRBV18,-,TGTGCCAGCACCTCTTTTAGCACAGATACGCAGTATTTT,CASTSFSTDTQYF
-,TRBJ2-7,TRBV5-6,-,TGTGCCAGCAGCTTGGCCTACGAGCAGTACTTC,CASSLAYEQYF
-,TRBJ1-1,TRBV5-8,TRBD1,TGTGCCAGCAGCCCCATCGGAACAGGGGCCATGAACACTGAAGCTTTCTTT,CASSPIGTGAMNTEAFF
-,TRBJ2-7,TRBV7-9,-,TGTGCCAGCAGCTCACAGGGTAACGAGCAGTACTTC,CASSSQGNEQYF
few,TRBJ1-1,TRBV15,-,TGTGCCACCAGCAGAGATGGTGGCTACACTGAAGCTTTCTTT,CATSRDGGYTEAFF
-,TRBJ2-1,TRBV7-9,-,TGTGCCAGCAGCTTCGGATACAATGAGCAGTTCTTC,CASSFGYNEQFF